Detailed here is one TCR beta chain. The data derive from a study of T cell changes during pregnancy in multiple sclerosis. Clones were sequenced by immunoSEQ multiplex PCR, and TCRdb holds only the in-frame ones, with some missing. The data hold about 23,000 clones, with more than 85% observed a single time. V trimming: 6 bases; J trimming: 2 bases; junction bases outside the gene matches: 12. Germline CDR1 is LNHDA and CDR2 is SQIVND (reference sequence). The CDR3 is 16 residues long. Here the sequenced sample was CD8+ T cells from peripheral blood mononuclear cells, taken after pregnancy. The genes are TRBV19 and TRBJ2-7; TRBD2 aligns across 8 bases. This TCR came from a female donor with multiple sclerosis, enrolled in a pregnancy study. The CDR3 sequence: CASSTAWREAAYEQYF. For the CDR3, the DNA is TGTGCCAGTAGCACTGCTTGGCGGGAGGCTGCCTACGAGCAGTACTTC.